Listed below are T cell receptor beta chains from one sample, sequenced in a study of T-cell reconstitution after alpha-beta-depleted transplantation in children. A single record per CDR3 protein comes from TCRdb applying MiXCR to the PCR reads. The sample shows about 200,000 distinct CDR3 sequences, approximately 14% of them seen only once. The starting material was PBMCs from the stem cell graft donor, obtained from the stem cell graft. The receptors derive from a human donor who donated a stem cell graft to a child with acute lymphoblastic leukemia. The CDR3 runs from the conserved cysteine through the conserved F or W. The D gene is left open where the match is weak. Only part of the rows carry a size: once, few, many, or a class if the clone is expanded.

D gene	CDR3 length	clone size	J gene	V gene	CDR3 protein	CDR3 DNA
-	14	-	TRBJ2-1	TRBV14	CASSQQRWWDEQFF	TGTGCCAGCAGCCAACAGAGGTGGTGGGATGAGCAGTTCTTC
-	15	many	TRBJ1-1	TRBV12-3/TRBV12-4	CASSSSTEMNTEAFF	TGTGCCAGCAGCTCCTCGACAGAAATGAACACTGAAGCTTTCTTT
TRBD1	15	many	TRBJ2-1	TRBV3-1	CASSPRQGQYNEQFF	TGTGCCAGCAGCCCTAGACAGGGTCAATACAATGAGCAGTTCTTC
TRBD1	13	few	TRBJ2-7	TRBV29-1	CSARTGRNYEQYF	TGCAGCGCCAGGACAGGGAGGAACTACGAGCAGTACTTC
-	15	-	TRBJ2-7	TRBV5-1	CASSYGGQRPYEQYF	TGCGCCAGCAGTTATGGCGGGCAGAGACCCTACGAGCAGTACTTC
TRBD2	14	-	TRBJ2-2	TRBV5-1	CASSFGGGTGELFF	TGCGCCAGCAGCTTCGGCGGGGGGACCGGGGAGCTGTTTTTT
-	11	many	TRBJ2-1	TRBV28	CASTQDNEQFF	TGTGCCAGCACCCAAGACAATGAGCAGTTCTTC
-	15	many	TRBJ2-1	TRBV5-1	CASSLAWRSYNEQFF	TGCGCCAGCAGCTTGGCCTGGCGTTCCTACAATGAGCAGTTCTTC
-	15	-	TRBJ1-6	TRBV23-1	CASSLYRASNSPLHF	TGCGCCAGCAGTCTGTACCGGGCCTCGAATTCACCCCTCCACTTT
-	14	many	TRBJ2-1	TRBV18	CASSPSSRYNEQFF	TGTGCCAGCTCACCGTCTAGCAGATACAATGAGCAGTTCTTC
TRBD2	15	many	TRBJ2-7	TRBV5-1	CASSFSGSSAYEQYF	TGCGCCAGCAGTTTTAGCGGGAGCTCCGCCTACGAGCAGTACTTC
-	15	few	TRBJ2-2	TRBV27	CASSRDTRNTGELFF	TGTGCCAGCAGTCGGGACACCCGAAACACCGGGGAGCTGTTTTTT
-	15	-	TRBJ1-1	TRBV5-1	CASSLDPGRNTEAFF	TGCGCCAGCAGCCTGGACCCCGGGAGGAACACTGAAGCTTTCTTT
-	12	many	TRBJ2-5	TRBV29-1	CSVRQVQETQYF	TGCAGCGTCCGACAGGTACAAGAGACCCAGTACTTC
TRBD2	17	many	TRBJ2-7	TRBV27	CASSSPLAGGGSYEQYF	TGTGCCAGCAGTTCCCCTTTAGCGGGAGGCGGGTCCTACGAGCAGTACTTC
-	15	few	TRBJ2-7	TRBV5-1	CASSWGDGGAYEQYF	TGCGCCAGCAGCTGGGGAGATGGGGGAGCCTACGAGCAGTACTTC
-	14	many	TRBJ1-2	TRBV18	CASSLGTEGYGYTF	TGTGCCAGCTCACTCGGGACCGAGGGATATGGCTACACCTTC
TRBD1	16	few	TRBJ2-1	TRBV25-1	CASTSGGQGSYNEQFF	TGTGCCAGCACCTCCGGGGGACAGGGTTCCTACAATGAGCAGTTCTTC
-	16	many	TRBJ2-2	TRBV5-1	CASSLVGRLNTGELFF	TGCGCCAGCAGCTTGGTTGGGAGGCTCAACACCGGGGAGCTGTTTTTT
-	13	few	TRBJ2-5	TRBV7-9	CASSQPGLMTQYF	TGTGCCAGCAGCCAGCCCGGTCTGATGACCCAGTACTTC
-	16	many	TRBJ2-3	TRBV11-3	CASSFEGQFNTDTQYF	TGTGCCAGCAGCTTCGAGGGACAATTTAACACAGATACGCAGTATTTT
TRBD2	15	-	TRBJ2-7	TRBV18	CASSPSAGDTYEQYF	TGTGCCAGCTCACCGAGCGCGGGAGATACCTACGAGCAGTACTTC
-	15	-	TRBJ2-3	TRBV20-1	CSARDLGQRADTQYF	TGCAGTGCTAGAGATTTAGGGCAGAGGGCAGATACGCAGTATTTT
TRBD1	16	-	TRBJ2-7	TRBV20-1	CSARDLRGTGSAEQYF	TGCAGTGCTAGAGATCTTCGAGGGACAGGGTCGGCCGAGCAGTACTTC
-	15	-	TRBJ2-7	TRBV7-6	CASSSGPGKSYERYF	TGTGCCAGCAGCTCGGGACCGGGCAAATCCTACGAGCGGTACTTC
-	14	many	TRBJ1-1	TRBV11-2	CASSLFRWDTEAFF	TGTGCCAGCAGCTTATTCCGGTGGGATACTGAAGCTTTCTTT
-	13	many	TRBJ1-2	TRBV5-1	CASSLDTAYGYTF	TGCGCCAGCAGCTTGGATACGGCCTATGGCTACACCTTC
-	14	many	TRBJ1-1	TRBV28	CASSLSPGWTEAFF	TGTGCCAGCAGTTTATCCCCAGGGTGGACTGAAGCTTTCTTT
-	15	few	TRBJ2-4	TRBV20-1	CSARDGGGAKNIQYF	TGCAGTGCTAGAGATGGAGGGGGCGCCAAAAACATTCAGTACTTC
TRBD2	17	many	TRBJ2-7	TRBV10-3	CAISESRGLAASYEQYF	TGTGCCATCAGTGAGAGCAGGGGACTAGCGGCCTCCTACGAGCAGTACTTC
TRBD2	15	many	TRBJ2-7	TRBV7-2	CASSRSGLAGYEQYF	TGTGCCAGCAGCCGATCGGGACTAGCGGGATACGAGCAGTACTTC
-	12	many	TRBJ1-2	TRBV20-1	CSAPDGGRGYTF	TGCAGTGCCCCGGATGGAGGACGTGGCTACACCTTC
-	13	many	TRBJ2-2	TRBV20-1	CSARARNTGELFF	TGCAGTGCTAGGGCTAGGAACACCGGGGAGCTGTTTTTT
-	17	many	TRBJ2-3	TRBV4-1	CASSPTEGAGVTDTQYF	TGCGCCAGCAGCCCCACCGAAGGGGCAGGGGTAACAGATACGCAGTATTTT
TRBD2	14	many	TRBJ2-1	TRBV29-1	CSVGSAGGYNEQFF	TGCAGCGTCGGATCAGCGGGAGGGTACAATGAGCAGTTCTTC
-	17	many	TRBJ2-3	TRBV12-3/TRBV12-4	CASSPTLRARRADTQYF	TGTGCCAGCAGCCCCACACTAAGGGCCAGGAGAGCAGATACGCAGTATTTT
TRBD1	14	many	TRBJ1-1	TRBV20-1	CSARHPTGVLEAFF	TGCAGTGCTAGACACCCGACAGGGGTGCTCGAGGCTTTCTTT
-	13	many	TRBJ1-2	TRBV20-1	CSARGALEGGYTF	TGCAGTGCTAGGGGGGCGCTTGAAGGGGGCTACACCTTC
-	13	-	TRBJ2-1	TRBV12-3/TRBV12-4	CASSPGTYNEQFF	TGTGCCAGCAGTCCGGGCACCTACAATGAGCAGTTCTTC
-	15	many	TRBJ2-1	TRBV6-5	CASSPLRGSLGEQFF	TGTGCCAGCAGTCCCCTAAGAGGGAGTCTAGGTGAGCAGTTCTTC
TRBD1	14	many	TRBJ2-7	TRBV30	CAWRANRGGYEQYF	TGTGCCTGGAGGGCAAACAGGGGCGGCTACGAGCAGTACTTC
TRBD1	15	many	TRBJ2-3	TRBV4-1	CASSPQGAETDTQYF	TGCGCCAGCAGCCCTCAGGGGGCTGAAACAGATACGCAGTATTTT
-	17	-	TRBJ2-5	TRBV12-3/TRBV12-4	CASSLPRRLQRKETQYF	TGTGCCAGCAGTTTGCCTCGCCGACTACAAAGAAAAGAGACCCAGTACTTC
-	15	-	TRBJ2-4	TRBV11-2	CASSLVRIAKNIQYF	TGTGCCAGCAGCTTAGTACGGATAGCCAAAAACATTCAGTACTTC
-	13	many	TRBJ1-2	TRBV4-2	CASSQVVDYGYTF	TGTGCCAGCAGCCAAGTGGTAGACTATGGCTACACCTTC
TRBD1	15	-	TRBJ2-1	TRBV29-1	CSVETSSGGLDEQFF	TGCAGCGTTGAAACGTCGTCAGGGGGCCTGGATGAGCAGTTCTTC
-	13	-	TRBJ1-1	TRBV7-2	CASSLNLDTEAFF	TGTGCCAGCAGCTTAAATTTGGATACTGAAGCTTTCTTT
-	15	many	TRBJ2-5	TRBV28	CASSYLVSRQETQYF	TGTGCCAGCAGTTACCTGGTTAGTCGACAAGAGACCCAGTACTTC
-	13	many	TRBJ1-5	TRBV28	CASSWESNQPQHF	TGTGCCAGCAGTTGGGAGAGCAATCAGCCCCAGCATTTT
-	16	-	TRBJ2-5	TRBV5-1	CASSINPDGKRETQYF	TGCGCCAGCAGCATCAATCCGGACGGTAAAAGAGAGACCCAGTACTTC
TRBD1	15	-	TRBJ1-4	TRBV7-9	CASRLGTATNEKLFF	TGTGCCAGCAGACTCGGGACAGCAACTAATGAAAAACTGTTTTTT
-	13	few	TRBJ2-2	TRBV5-1	CASSWVFSGELFF	TGCGCCAGCAGCTGGGTTTTTTCCGGGGAGCTGTTTTTT